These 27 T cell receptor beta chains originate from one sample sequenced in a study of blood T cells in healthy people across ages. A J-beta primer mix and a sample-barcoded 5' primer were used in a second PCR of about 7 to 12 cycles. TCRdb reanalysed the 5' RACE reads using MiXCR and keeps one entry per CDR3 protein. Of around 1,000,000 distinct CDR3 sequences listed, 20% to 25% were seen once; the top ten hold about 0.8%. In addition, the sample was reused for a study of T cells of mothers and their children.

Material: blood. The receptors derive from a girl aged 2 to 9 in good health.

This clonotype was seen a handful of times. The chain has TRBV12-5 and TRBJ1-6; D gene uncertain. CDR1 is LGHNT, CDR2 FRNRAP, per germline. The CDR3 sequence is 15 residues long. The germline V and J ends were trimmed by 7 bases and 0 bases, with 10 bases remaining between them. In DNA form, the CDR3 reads TGTGCTAGTGCCTCTCGTACCTCCTATAATTCACCCCTCCACTTT. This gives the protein CASASRTSYNSPLHF.

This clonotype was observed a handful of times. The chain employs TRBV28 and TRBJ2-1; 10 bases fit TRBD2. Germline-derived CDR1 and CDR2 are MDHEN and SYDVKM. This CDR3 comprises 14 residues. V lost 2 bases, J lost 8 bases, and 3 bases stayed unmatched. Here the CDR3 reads CASSLTSGNHEQFF. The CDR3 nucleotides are TGTGCCAGCAGTTTAACTAGCGGGAACCATGAGCAGTTCTTC.

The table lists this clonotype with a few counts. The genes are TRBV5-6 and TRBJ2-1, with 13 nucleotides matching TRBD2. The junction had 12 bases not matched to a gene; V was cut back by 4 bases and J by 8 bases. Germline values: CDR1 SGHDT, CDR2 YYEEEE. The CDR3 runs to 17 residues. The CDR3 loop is CASSPGLAGALIDEQFF. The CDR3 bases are TGTGCCAGCAGCCCTGGACTAGCGGGAGCTCTTATCGATGAGCAGTTCTTC.

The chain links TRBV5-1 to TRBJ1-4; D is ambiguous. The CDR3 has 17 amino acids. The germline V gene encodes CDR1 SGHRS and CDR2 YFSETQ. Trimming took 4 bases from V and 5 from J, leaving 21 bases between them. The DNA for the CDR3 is TGCGCCAGCAGCCGTTTACAACCGGACCGTGGAAATGAAAAACTGTTTTTT. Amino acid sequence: CASSRLQPDRGNEKLFF.

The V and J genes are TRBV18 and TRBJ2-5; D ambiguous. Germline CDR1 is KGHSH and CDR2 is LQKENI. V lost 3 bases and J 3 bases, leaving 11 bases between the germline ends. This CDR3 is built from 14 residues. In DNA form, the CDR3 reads TGTGCCAGCTCACCGTGGGGTTTGGAAGAGACCCAGTACTTC. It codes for CASSPWGLEETQYF.

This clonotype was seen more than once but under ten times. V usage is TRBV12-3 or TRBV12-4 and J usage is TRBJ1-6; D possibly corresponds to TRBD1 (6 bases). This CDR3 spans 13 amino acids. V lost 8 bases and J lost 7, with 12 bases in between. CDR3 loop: CASGRTVNSPLHF. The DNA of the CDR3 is TGTGCCAGCGGGAGGACAGTGAATTCACCCCTCCACTTT.

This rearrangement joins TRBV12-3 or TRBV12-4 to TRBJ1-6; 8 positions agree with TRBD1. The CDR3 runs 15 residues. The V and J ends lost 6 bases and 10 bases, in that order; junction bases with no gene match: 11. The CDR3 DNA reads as TGTGCCAGCAGCTATAGACTGGACAGGGCCTCACCCCTCCACTTT. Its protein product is CASSYRLDRASPLHF.

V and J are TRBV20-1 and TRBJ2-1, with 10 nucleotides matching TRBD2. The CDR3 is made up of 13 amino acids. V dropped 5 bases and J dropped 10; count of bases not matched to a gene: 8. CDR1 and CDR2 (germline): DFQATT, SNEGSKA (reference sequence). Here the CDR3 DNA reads TGCAGTGCTCTTAGCGGGGGGAATAAGGAGCAGTTCTTC. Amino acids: CSALSGGNKEQFF.

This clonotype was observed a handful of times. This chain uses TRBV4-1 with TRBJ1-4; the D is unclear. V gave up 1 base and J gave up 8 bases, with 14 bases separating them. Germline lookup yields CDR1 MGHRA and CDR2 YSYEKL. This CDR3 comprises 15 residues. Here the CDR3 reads CASSQGIGGREKLFF. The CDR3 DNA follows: TGCGCCAGCAGCCAAGGTATTGGCGGCAGGGAAAAACTGTTTTTT.

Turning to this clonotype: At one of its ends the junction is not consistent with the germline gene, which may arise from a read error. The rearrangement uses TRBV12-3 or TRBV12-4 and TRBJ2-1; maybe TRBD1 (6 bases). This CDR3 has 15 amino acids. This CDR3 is CVSRGTGTNYNEQFF. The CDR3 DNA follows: TGTGTCAGCAGGGGAACCGGGACAAATTACAATGAGCAGTTCTTC.

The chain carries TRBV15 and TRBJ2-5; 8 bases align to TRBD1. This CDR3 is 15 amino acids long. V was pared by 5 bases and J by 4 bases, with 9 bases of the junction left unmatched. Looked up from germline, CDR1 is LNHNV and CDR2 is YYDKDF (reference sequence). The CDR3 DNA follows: TGTGCCACCAGCGGACAGGGAAACGATGGAGAGACCCAGTACTTC. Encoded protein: CATSGQGNDGETQYF.

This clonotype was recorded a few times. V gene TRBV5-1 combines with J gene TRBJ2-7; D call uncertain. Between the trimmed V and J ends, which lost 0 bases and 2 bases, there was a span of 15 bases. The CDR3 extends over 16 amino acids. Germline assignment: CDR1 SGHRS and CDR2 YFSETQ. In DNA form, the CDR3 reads TGCGCCAGCAGCTTGGAAAGGACCGCCATTACCTACGAGCAGTACTTC. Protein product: CASSLERTAITYEQYF.

The CDR3 region is CASTDRGYSPLHF. In nucleotides, the CDR3 is TGTGCCAGCACCGACAGGGGGTATTCACCCCTCCACTTT. V and J are TRBV6-1 and TRBJ1-6, with 9 positions matching TRBD1. The length of the CDR3 is 13 residues. Germline trimming cut 7 bases from V and 8 bases from J; bases unmatched to any gene: 3. The germline V gene encodes CDR1 MNHNS and CDR2 SASEGT.

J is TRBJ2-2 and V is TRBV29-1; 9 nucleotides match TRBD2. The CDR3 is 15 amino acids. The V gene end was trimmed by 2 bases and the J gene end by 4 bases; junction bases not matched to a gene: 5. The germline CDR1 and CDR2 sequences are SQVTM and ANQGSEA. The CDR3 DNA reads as TGCAGCGTTGAATTGACGCGGGAGGGCACCGGGGAGCTGTTTTTT. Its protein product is CSVELTREGTGELFF.

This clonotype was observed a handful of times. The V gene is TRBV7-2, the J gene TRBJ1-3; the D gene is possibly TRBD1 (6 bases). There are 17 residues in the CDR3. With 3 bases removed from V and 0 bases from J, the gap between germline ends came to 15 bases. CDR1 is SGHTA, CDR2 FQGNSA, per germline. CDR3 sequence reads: CASSLRPGQTSGNTIYF. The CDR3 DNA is TGTGCCAGCAGCTTGAGGCCGGGACAAACCTCTGGAAACACCATATATTTT.

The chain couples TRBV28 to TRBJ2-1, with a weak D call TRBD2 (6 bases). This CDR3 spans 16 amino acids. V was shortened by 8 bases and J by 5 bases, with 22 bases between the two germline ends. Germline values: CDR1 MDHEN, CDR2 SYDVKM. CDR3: CASSPPGGALDNEQFF. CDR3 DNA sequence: TGTGCCAGCTCCCCGCCCGGAGGGGCTCTGGACAATGAGCAGTTCTTC. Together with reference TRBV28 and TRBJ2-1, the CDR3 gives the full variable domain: DVKVTQSSRYLVKRTGEKVFLECVQDMDHENMFWYRQDPGLGLRLIYFSYDVKMKEKGDIPEGYSVSREKKERFSLILESASTNQTSMYLCASSPPGGALDNEQFFGPGTRLTVL.

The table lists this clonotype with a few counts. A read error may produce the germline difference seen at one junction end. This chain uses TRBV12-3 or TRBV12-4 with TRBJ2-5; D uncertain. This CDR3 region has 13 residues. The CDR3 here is CASSGSSQKTQYF. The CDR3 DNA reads TGTGCCAGCAGTGGGTCTTCCCAAAAGACCCAGTACTTC.

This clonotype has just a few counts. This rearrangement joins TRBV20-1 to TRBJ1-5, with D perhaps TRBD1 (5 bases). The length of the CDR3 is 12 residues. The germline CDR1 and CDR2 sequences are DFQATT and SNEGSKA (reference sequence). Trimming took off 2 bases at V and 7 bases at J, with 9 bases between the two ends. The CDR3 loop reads CSARSRGQPQHF. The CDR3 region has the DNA TGCAGTGCTAGAAGTCGGGGGCAGCCCCAGCATTTT.

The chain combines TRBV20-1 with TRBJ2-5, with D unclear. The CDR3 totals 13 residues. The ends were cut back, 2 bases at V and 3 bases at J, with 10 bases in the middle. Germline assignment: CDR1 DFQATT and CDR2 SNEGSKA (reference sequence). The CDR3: CSARQRPEETQYF. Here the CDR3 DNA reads TGCAGTGCTAGACAAAGACCGGAAGAGACCCAGTACTTC.

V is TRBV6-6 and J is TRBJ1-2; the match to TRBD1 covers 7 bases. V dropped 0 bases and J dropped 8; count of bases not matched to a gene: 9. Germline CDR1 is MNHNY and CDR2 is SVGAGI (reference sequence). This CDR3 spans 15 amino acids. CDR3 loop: CASSYSPDRAGGYTF. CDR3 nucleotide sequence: TGTGCCAGCAGTTACTCCCCAGACAGGGCGGGGGGCTACACCTTC.

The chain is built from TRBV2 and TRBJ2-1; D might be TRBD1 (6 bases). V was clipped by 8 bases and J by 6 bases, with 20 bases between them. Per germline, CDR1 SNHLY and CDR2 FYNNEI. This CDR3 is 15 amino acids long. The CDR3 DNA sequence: TGTGCCAGCGCAATCCTAGGGGGTCGGGGCAATGAGCAGTTCTTC. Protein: CASAILGGRGNEQFF.

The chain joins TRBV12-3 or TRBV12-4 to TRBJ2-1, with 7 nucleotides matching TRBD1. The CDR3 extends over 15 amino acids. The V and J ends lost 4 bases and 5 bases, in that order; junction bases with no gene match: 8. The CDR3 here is CASSSTGIGNNEQFF. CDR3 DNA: TGTGCCAGCAGTTCGACAGGGATAGGCAACAATGAGCAGTTCTTC.

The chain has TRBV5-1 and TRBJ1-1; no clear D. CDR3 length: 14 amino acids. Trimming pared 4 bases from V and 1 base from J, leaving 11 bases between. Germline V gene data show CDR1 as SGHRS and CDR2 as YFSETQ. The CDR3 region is CASSLNPANTEAFF. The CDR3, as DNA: TGCGCCAGCAGCCTGAACCCGGCGAACACTGAAGCTTTCTTT.

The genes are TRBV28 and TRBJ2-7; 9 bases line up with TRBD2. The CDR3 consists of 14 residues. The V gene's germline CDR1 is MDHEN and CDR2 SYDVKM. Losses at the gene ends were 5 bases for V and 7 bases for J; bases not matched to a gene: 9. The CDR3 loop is CASSTGDLAGEQYF. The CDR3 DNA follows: TGTGCCAGCAGTACAGGGGACCTAGCGGGGGAGCAGTACTTC.

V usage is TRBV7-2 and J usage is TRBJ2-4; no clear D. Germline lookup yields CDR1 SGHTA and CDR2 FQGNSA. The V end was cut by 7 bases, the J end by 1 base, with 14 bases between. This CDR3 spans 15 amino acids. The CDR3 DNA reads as TGTGCCAGCACCTCGCGTGGCCAGGCCAAAAACATTCAGTACTTC. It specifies CASTSRGQAKNIQYF.

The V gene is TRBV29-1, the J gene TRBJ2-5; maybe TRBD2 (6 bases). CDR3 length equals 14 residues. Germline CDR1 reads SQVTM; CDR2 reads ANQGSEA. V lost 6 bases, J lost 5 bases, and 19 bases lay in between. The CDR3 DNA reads TGCAGCGTAGCGGAGTCGGGGAGGCGGGAGACCCAGTACTTC. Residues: CSVAESGRRETQYF.

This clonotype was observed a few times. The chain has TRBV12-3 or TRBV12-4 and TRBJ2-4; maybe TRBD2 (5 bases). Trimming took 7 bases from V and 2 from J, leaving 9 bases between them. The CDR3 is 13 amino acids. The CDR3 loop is CASTTGTKNIQYF. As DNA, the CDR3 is TGTGCCAGCACAACGGGGACCAAAAACATTCAGTACTTC.